Here is one T cell receptor beta chain with its context. What antigen it recognizes has not been identified. Base qualities are not provided; no much larger clone lies one nucleotide away. Receptors were amplified or captured by the immunoSEQ multiplex PCR assay. What TCRdb holds here is the immuneACCESS table cut down to in-frame rearrangements. Part of the clones is not present; checked against another copy, under half of the missing clones reflect an unresolved V gene, and the others are unexplained. This sample holds tens of thousands of clones; 92% were observed only once. The ten biggest clones cover approximately 0.4% of the sample. From a lookup of the germline V gene, CDR1 and CDR2 are SQVTM and ANQGSEA. The CDR3 goes from the cysteine to the phenylalanine over 13 residues. The DNA shown is the 39-base CDR3, in frame from base 1. Trimming takes 7 bases off V and 8 bases off J; junction bases not matched to a gene: 2.

The data are from a study of technical replicates of blood from a handful of donors (dated by TCRdb to 2015 to 2018). Sequencing used T cells isolated from PBMCs. This chain joins TRBV29-1 to TRBJ2-1, with 16 bases aligning to TRBD2. The sequence was collected from a human donor in good health. In nucleotide form, the sequence is TGCAGCGGGGGACTAGCGGGAGGGTATGAGCAGTTCTTC. The encoded protein is CSGGLAGGYEQFF.